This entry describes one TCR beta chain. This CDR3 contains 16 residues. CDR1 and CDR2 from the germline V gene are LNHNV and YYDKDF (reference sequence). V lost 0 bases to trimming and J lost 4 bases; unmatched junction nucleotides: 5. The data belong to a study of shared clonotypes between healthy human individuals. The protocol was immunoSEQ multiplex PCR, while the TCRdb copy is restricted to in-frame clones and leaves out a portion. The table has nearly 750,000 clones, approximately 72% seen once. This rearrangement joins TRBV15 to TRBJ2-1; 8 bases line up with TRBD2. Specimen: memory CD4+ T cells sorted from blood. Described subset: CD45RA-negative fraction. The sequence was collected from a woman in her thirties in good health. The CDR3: CATSRDMSGSYNEQFF. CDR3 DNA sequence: TGTGCCACCAGCAGAGATATGAGCGGGAGTTACAATGAGCAGTTCTTC.